Listed below are T cell receptor beta chains from one sample, sequenced in a study of shared clonotypes between healthy human individuals. Here immunoSEQ multiplex PCR was the method, and the copy in TCRdb shows in-frame clones only, minus some. The sample holds some 680,000 clones, around 73% seen once. What was sequenced was memory CD4+ T cells sorted from blood. The receptors were sampled from a woman younger than 45 in good health. CDR3s leave out the opening cysteine and the closing phenylalanine or tryptophan.

cdr3_length j_call v_call cdr3_aa
13 TRBJ2-4 TRBV4-2 ASSQDTGLRNIQY
12 TRBJ2-3 TRBV6-1 ASSDGGVLDTQY
14 TRBJ2-7 TRBV19 ASSTPGQGPSYEQY
13 TRBJ2-5 TRBV16 ASSQRQGAFETQY
13 TRBJ2-1 TRBV7-9 ASSLGESSYNEQF
12 TRBJ2-3 TRBV4-1 ASSQVLVTDTQY
11 TRBJ1-3 TRBV19 AAGFSSGNTIY
16 TRBJ1-1 TRBV25-1 ASSEYLTLGGAHRPAF
14 TRBJ1-4 TRBV5-5 ASSPWTDYKNEKLF
11 TRBJ1-1 TRBV28 ASTRTGSSQAF
12 TRBJ2-7 TRBV5-6 ASSPRVRDNEQY
10 TRBJ1-5 TRBV5-1 ASSLGGGDQH
11 TRBJ2-5 TRBV7-2 ASSLGIQETQY
13 TRBJ2-7 TRBV7-2 ASSFSGNTYYEQY
15 TRBJ2-4 TRBV11-2 ASSRTGLAGAKNIQY